The next 5 T cell receptor beta chains were all read from a single sample in a study of CD4 T cells in relation to SARS-CoV-2 and coronaviruses. The assay was immunoSEQ multiplex PCR, and TCRdb's table has in-frame clones only and misses some. The sample has 35,000 to 40,000 clones, roughly 84% seen once. Their antigens remain unidentified. The sample taken for sequencing was naive CD4+ T cells from PBMCs, cultured in vitro. Subset given: naive CD4+ T cells isolated by negative enrichment. The receptors were sampled from an adult with COVID-19.

V and J are TRBV2 and TRBJ2-5, with 10 bases fitting TRBD1. This CDR3 region has 15 residues. Germline CDR1 is SNHLY and CDR2 is FYNNEI. Trimming removed 1 base from V and 5 bases from J; junction bases left unmatched: 4. CDR3 residues: CASSEGTGGLETQYF. The CDR3 region has the DNA TGTGCCAGCAGTGAAGGGACAGGGGGTTTGGAGACCCAGTACTTC. Together with reference TRBV2 and TRBJ2-5, the CDR3 gives the full variable domain: EPEVTQTPSHQVTQMGQEVILRCVPISNHLYFYWYRQILGQKVEFLVSFYNNEISEKSEIFDDQFSVERPDGSNFTLKIRSTKLEDSAMYFCASSEGTGGLETQYFGPGTRLLVL.

This chain joins TRBV7-9 and TRBJ2-5; 7 positions match TRBD2. This CDR3 has 16 amino acids. The junction had 11 bases not matched to a gene; V was cut back by 5 bases and J by 2 bases. Germline V gene data show CDR1 as SEHNR and CDR2 as FQNEAQ (reference sequence). The CDR3, as DNA: TGTGCCAGCAGCCAAGCGACTAGCTTCACGCAAGAGACCCAGTACTTC. Its protein product is CASSQATSFTQETQYF.

This clone was observed a single time. V is TRBV11-3 and J is TRBJ2-1, with 7 bases lining up with TRBD2. CDR1 is SGHNT and CDR2 is YENEEA in the germline V gene. Losses at the gene ends were 3 bases for V and 9 bases for J; bases not matched to a gene: 11. The CDR3 is 15 residues long. CDR3 loop: CASSFSFTSAGEQFF. Written as DNA, the CDR3 is TGTGCCAGCAGCTTTAGTTTCACTAGCGCTGGTGAGCAGTTCTTC.

This clone was detected only once. V usage is TRBV28 and J usage is TRBJ2-3; TRBD2 agrees at 10 bases. The CDR3 has 16 residues. V was pared by 3 bases and J by 6 bases, with 9 bases of the junction left unmatched. CDR1 is MDHEN, CDR2 SYDVKM, per germline. The CDR3 loop reads CASSFGLAALLDTQYF. CDR3 sequence (DNA): TGTGCCAGCAGTTTCGGACTAGCGGCCTTACTTGATACGCAGTATTTT. The entire variable domain, with the rest obtained from reference TRBV28 and TRBJ2-3, is as follows: DVKVTQSSRYLVKRTGEKVFLECVQDMDHENMFWYRQDPGLGLRLIYFSYDVKMKEKGDIPEGYSVSREKKERFSLILESASTNQTSMYLCASSFGLAALLDTQYFGPGTRLTVL.

This chain connects TRBV9 to TRBJ2-1; D gene unclear. Trimming left V 7 bases short and J 8 bases short, with 19 bases between. This CDR3 is built from 14 residues. The germline V gene has CDR1 SGDLS and CDR2 YYNGEE. DNA for the CDR3: TGTGCCAGCTCCCCTCGAGGAGTGACGGATGAGCAGTTCTTC. Translation: CASSPRGVTDEQFF.